The T cell receptor (beta chain) described here comes from a study of shared clonotypes between healthy human individuals (dated by TCRdb to 2018 to 2021). Looking at the study overall: Three men and a couple of women, aged 18 to 49 years, made up the cohort. For each donor, CD4 naive and CD4 memory were each given three plates, CD8 naive was given two plates, and CD8 memory was given one plate. The study deeply sequenced blood TCR repertoires of about five healthy adults to estimate repertoire size and the extent of clonotype sharing between individuals. Different laboratories and diverse techniques were used to prepare libraries and sequence TCR repertoires, to increase sequencing depth and limit assay-specific biases. Leukapheresis yielded between about 0.9 and 10 billion PBMCs per donor. Overall study results and their limits: Naive subsets generally had larger estimated clonotype richness than memory subsets did. Because the study included only a small number of donors, the genetic and exposure-history diversity represented was limited. Based on pairwise subsampling, the degree of clonotype sharing among donors was expected to be affected by sequencing depth. Across four donors, around 5.4% of naive CD4, over 3% of naive CD8, roughly 2.3% of memory CD4, and under 0.45% of memory CD8 clonotypes were shared. Rarefaction of sorted-subset datasets indicated incomplete sequencing despite the large sequencing depth. Compared with non-shared clonotypes, the clonotypes found in all four sorted-subset donors had higher generation probabilities. Sampling was restricted to blood, and TCR repertoires in tissues likely differ from the TCR repertoires found in blood.

Using the deep immunoSEQ assay, TCR CDR3 regions were amplified from genomic DNA by multiplex PCR. Extracted genomic DNA from each cell subset was spread evenly across all wells of several immunoSEQ 96-well plates, with each plate serving as a replicate. For sorted subsets, approximately 210 ng genomic DNA, equal to 30,000 to 35,000 T cell genomes, was loaded into each replicate PCR. Purified libraries were quantified with a Qubit 3.0 fluorometer, sized on a Bioanalyzer 2100, and re-quantified with the KAPA Library Quantification kit. Every immunoSEQ 96-well plate was sequenced on a separate single-read 150-cycle Illumina NextSeq 550 flow cell. Turning to the authors' computational methods: Because the immunoSEQ output included only junctional sequences and no quality scores, the filtering could not be the same as the filtering used for full-length reads. Sequences were annotated with PyIR, a Python wrapper for IgBLAST v1.9, and V/J genes and CDR3 were assigned using IMGT germline references. Reads were filtered out if the reads had weak V/J assignments (E-value above 1e-6), no CDR3, stop codons, out-of-frame junctions, or ambiguous translated residues. V3J clonotypes were defined as sequences sharing the same inferred V gene, J gene, and CDR3 amino acid sequence. The percentage overlap between two repertoires was calculated by dividing the number of shared unique clonotypes by the size of the smaller repertoire. Three approaches were used to assess repertoire richness: RTK rarefaction, the Chao1 estimator, and Recon v2.1 estimates of unobserved clonotypes. For all TCRbeta clonotypes obtained by the gDNA method from a few donors, generation probabilities were computed with OLGA. TCRdb provides this immuneACCESS table in a form limited to in-frame rearrangements. Some clones are lacking; in checked studies, under half of them reflect an unresolved V gene, and why the rest are absent is not known. The V and J calls and clone size come from that table; D and trimming were worked out from the DNA. Counted in this sample were 2 million to 2.5 million clones; about 92% of them appeared once. The ten biggest clones cover roughly 0.36% of the sample.

The donors were healthy, HIV-negative adults who had no recently reported acute infections or vaccinations. Only Caucasian adults living in Nashville, Tennessee, USA were represented among the donors. CD4+ T cells were enriched by magnetic negative selection; naive cells were then positively selected on CD45RA, and the negative fraction formed the memory subset. After blood collection by leukapheresis, PBMCs were isolated using Ficoll-Histopaque density gradient centrifugation and then cryopreserved in the vapor phase of liquid nitrogen. Analytical flow cytometry was used to check the purity and quantity of every magnetically sorted T cell population. Genomic DNA was isolated from each sorted fraction and quantified by UV absorbance on a Nanodrop 2000c. The CDR3 numbers 14 residues from cysteine through phenylalanine. Just the 42-base CDR3 DNA is kept, in frame starting at base 1. In the germline V gene, CDR1 corresponds to SGHTA and CDR2 to FQGNSA. Trimming takes 8 bases off V and 2 bases off J; junction bases not matched to a gene: 5.

About this clone: Its binding antigen is unknown. One base away there is no much larger clone; base qualities are not given.

What was sequenced was naive CD4+ T cells from PBMCs. The sample's cell subset or site, from its label and the paper: CD45RA+ positively selected. The sequence derives from a man aged 18 to 30 in good health. Some clones in this sample may be carry-over from other donors' samples. The chain was built from TRBV7-2 and TRBJ2-7, with TRBD2 matching 11 junction bases. The CDR3 corresponds to CASGASGRTYEQYF. The DNA sequence follows: TGTGCCAGCGGGGCTAGCGGGAGGACCTACGAGCAGTACTTC.